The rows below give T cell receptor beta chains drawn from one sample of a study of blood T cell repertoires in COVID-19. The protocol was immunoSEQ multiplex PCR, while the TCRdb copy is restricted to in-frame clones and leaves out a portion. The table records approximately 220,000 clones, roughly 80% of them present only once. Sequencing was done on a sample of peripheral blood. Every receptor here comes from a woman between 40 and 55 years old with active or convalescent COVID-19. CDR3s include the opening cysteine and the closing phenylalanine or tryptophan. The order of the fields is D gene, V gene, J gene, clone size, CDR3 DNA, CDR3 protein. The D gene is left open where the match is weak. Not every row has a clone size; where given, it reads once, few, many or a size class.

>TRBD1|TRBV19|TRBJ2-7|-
TGTGCCAGTACGGAGGGACAGGGAGACTACGAGCAGTACTTC
CASTEGQGDYEQYF
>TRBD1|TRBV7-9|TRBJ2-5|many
TGTGCCAGCAGCTTAGCGGGCGACAGGGCGAAGACCCAGTACTTC
CASSLAGDRAKTQYF
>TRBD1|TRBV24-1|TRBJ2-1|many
TGTGCCACCAGTGATTTTTGGGGGACAGGGAGTCCCGGGAAGTCCTACAATGAGCAGTTCTTC
CATSDFWGTGSPGKSYNEQFF
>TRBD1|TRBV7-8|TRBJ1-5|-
TGTGCCAGCAGCCGTCGACAGGGGGATAGCAATCAGCCCCAGCATTTT
CASSRRQGDSNQPQHF
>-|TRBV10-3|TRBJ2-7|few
TGTGCCATCAGTGATCAGTCCCCCAGCTCCTACGAGCAGTACTTC
CAISDQSPSSYEQYF
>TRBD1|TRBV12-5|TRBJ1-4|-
TGTGCTAGTGGTTTGGGACAGGGGGGGAGAGAAAAACTGTTTTTT
CASGLGQGGREKLFF
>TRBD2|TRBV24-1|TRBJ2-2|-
TGTGCCACCAGTGATTTGCACGGGGGAGCTAGCGGGACGTTGAACACCGGGGAGCTGTTTTTT
CATSDLHGGASGTLNTGELFF
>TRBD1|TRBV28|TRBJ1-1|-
TGTGCCAGCAGTTCGGCGACAGGGAGGACTGAAGCTTTCTTT
CASSSATGRTEAFF
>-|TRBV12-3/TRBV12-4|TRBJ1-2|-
TGTGCCAGCAGCGAGGCCGGGGAGGATGGCTACACCTTC
CASSEAGEDGYTF
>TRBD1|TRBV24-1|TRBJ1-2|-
TGTGCCACCAGTCCGGACAGGGCCAACTATGGCTACACCTTC
CATSPDRANYGYTF
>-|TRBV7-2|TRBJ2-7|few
TGTGCCAGCAGCTTATTAGGGAGTCAGGACGAGCAGTACTTC
CASSLLGSQDEQYF
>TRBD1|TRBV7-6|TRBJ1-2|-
TGTGCCAGCAGCTTATCGGACAGGGGGGCCTATGGCTACACCTTC
CASSLSDRGAYGYTF
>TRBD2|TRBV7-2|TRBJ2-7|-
TGTGCCAGCAGCTTAGAGGGGACTAGCGGGAGCTACGAGCAGTACTTC
CASSLEGTSGSYEQYF
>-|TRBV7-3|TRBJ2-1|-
TGTGCCAGCAGCCTCCGCAGTACGGGAGAGCAGTTCTTC
CASSLRSTGEQFF
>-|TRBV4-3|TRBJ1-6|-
TGCGCCAGCAGCCAATTCGGAGGGCAGGAGGATTCACCCCTCCACTTT
CASSQFGGQEDSPLHF
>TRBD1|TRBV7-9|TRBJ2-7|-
TGTGCCAGCAGCTGGGGACAGATCTACGAGCAGTACTTC
CASSWGQIYEQYF
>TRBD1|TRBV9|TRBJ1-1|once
TGTGCCAGCAGCGTTGGAGGGGGCGCGATGAACACTGAAGCTTTCTTT
CASSVGGGAMNTEAFF
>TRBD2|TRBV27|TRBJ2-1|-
TGTGCCAGCAGTTTATCTGCCGGGACTAGATTCTACAATGAGCAGTTCTTC
CASSLSAGTRFYNEQFF
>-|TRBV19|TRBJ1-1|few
TGTGCCGTCAATGAAGGGTCGGCGGGCACTGAAGCTTTCTTT
CAVNEGSAGTEAFF
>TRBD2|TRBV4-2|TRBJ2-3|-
TGTGCCAGCAGCCAAGGCGGGGGGCTCACAGATACGCAGTATTTT
CASSQGGGLTDTQYF
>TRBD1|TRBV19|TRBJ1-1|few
TGTGCCAGTACCAACCTCCGTGGACAGGGGGCGTTGACTGAAGCTTTCTTT
CASTNLRGQGALTEAFF
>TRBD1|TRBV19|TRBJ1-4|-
TGTGCCAGACGGACAGGGAATGAAAAACTGTTTTTT
CARRTGNEKLFF
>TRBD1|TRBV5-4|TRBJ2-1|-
TGTGCCAGCAGCTCCCCCCCGTCTGGGACAGCCGATGAGCAGTTCTTC
CASSSPPSGTADEQFF
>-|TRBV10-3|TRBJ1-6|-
TGTGCCATCAGTGCGGCAGGGGACAATTCACCCCTCCACTTT
CAISAAGDNSPLHF
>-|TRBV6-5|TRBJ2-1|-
TGTGCCAGCAGTTCTCCGGGGTCGCAGTTCTTC
CASSSPGSQFF
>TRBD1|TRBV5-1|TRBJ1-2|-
TGCGCCAGCAGCCCCCAACCTTCGACAGGGAATCTTTTCTATGGCTACACCTTC
CASSPQPSTGNLFYGYTF
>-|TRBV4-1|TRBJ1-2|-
TGCGCCAGCAGCCAAGCGCAGACAGACTATGGCTACACCTTC
CASSQAQTDYGYTF
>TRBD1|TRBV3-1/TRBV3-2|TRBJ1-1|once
TGTGCCAGCAGCCAGGACAGGGGAAACAGGAGGACTGAAGCTTTCTTT
CASSQDRGNRRTEAFF
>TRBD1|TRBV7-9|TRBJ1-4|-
TGTGCCAGCAGGGAAGGGGGCGCGGGTGAAAAACTGTTTTTT
CASREGGAGEKLFF
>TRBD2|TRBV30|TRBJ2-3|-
TGTGCCTGGAGTGTAAGGCGGGGGGTCACAGATACGCAGTATTTT
CAWSVRRGVTDTQYF
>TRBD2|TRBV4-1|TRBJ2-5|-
TGCGCCAGCAGCCAAGGGGGGACTAGCCGAGCGTACCAAGAGACCCAGTACTTC
CASSQGGTSRAYQETQYF
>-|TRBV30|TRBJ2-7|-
TGTGCCTGGAAATACAGGGCCCTCTCCTACGAGCAGTACTTC
CAWKYRALSYEQYF
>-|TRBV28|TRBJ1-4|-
TGTGCCAGCAGTCTCACAGGCCCTGGAGAAAAACTGTTTTTT
CASSLTGPGEKLFF
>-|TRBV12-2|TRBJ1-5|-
TGTGCAAGTCGCTTAGCGCATCAACAGGCGACCATGTCCCAGCATTTT
CASRLAHQQATMSQHF
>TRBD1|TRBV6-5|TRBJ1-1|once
TGTGCCAGCAGTCAACAGGGGGCACGGACTGAAGCTTTCTTT
CASSQQGARTEAFF
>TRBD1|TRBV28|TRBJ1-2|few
TGTGCCAGCAGTTCCCTCGACAGGGGGCTTGGTGGCTACACCTTC
CASSSLDRGLGGYTF
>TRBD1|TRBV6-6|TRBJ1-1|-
TGTGCCAGCAGTTCCCCGACAGGGGGGACCACTGAAGCTTTCTTT
CASSSPTGGTTEAFF
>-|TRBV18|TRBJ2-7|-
TGTGCCAGCTCATCAACACAGGGTTACTACGAGCAGTACTTC
CASSSTQGYYEQYF
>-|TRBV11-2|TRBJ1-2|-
TGTGCCAGCAGCTTAGACGACTATGGCTACACCTTC
CASSLDDYGYTF
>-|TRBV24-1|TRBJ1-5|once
TGTGCCACCAGTACGGGATACAATCAGCCCCAGCATTTT
CATSTGYNQPQHF
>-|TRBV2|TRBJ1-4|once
TGTGCCAGCAGGAGGACAGCCACGAATGAAAAACTGTTTTTT
CASRRTATNEKLFF
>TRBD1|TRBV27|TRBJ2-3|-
TGTGCCAGCAGTTTGCTTCCGGGACAGCGACCGCAGTATTTT
CASSLLPGQRPQYF
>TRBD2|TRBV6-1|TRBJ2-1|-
TGTGCCAGCAGTGAACTAGCGGGAGCATTGAATGAGCAGTTCTTC
CASSELAGALNEQFF
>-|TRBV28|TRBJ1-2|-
TGTGCCAGCACCGTGGGGGGAATGGATTATGGCTACACCTTC
CASTVGGMDYGYTF
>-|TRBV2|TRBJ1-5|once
TGTGCCAGCAGTGAAGACAGGGCTTATAGCAATCAGCCCCAGCATTTT
CASSEDRAYSNQPQHF
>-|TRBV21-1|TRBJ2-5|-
TGTGCCACCTTATCTAGGGAGCGGGGGATTCAAGAGACCCAGTACTTC
CATLSRERGIQETQYF
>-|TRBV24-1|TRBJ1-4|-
TGTGCCACCAGTGATACCGGGACACCTGAAAAACTGTTTTTT
CATSDTGTPEKLFF
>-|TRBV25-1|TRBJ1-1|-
TGTGCCAGCAGTGAATCCCCGGCTGAAGCTTTCTTT
CASSESPAEAFF